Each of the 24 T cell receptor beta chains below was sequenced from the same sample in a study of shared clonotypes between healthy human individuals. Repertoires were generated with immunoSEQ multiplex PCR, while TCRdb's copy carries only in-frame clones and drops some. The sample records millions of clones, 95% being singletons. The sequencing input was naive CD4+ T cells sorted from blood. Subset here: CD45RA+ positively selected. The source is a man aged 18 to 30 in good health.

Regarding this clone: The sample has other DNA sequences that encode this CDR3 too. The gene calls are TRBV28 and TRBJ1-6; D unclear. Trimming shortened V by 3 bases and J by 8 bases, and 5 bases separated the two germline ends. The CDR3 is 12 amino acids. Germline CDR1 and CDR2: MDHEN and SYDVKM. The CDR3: CASSLVDSPLHF. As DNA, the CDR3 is TGTGCCAGCAGTTTGGTTGATTCACCCCTCCACTTT.

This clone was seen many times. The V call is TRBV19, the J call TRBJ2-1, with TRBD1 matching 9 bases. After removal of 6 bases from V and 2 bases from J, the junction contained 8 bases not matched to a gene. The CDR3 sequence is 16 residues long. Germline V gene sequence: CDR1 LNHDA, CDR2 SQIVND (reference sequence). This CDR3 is CASSNTGTGPYNEQFF. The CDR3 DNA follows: TGTGCCAGTAGCAACACCGGGACAGGGCCCTACAATGAGCAGTTCTTC.

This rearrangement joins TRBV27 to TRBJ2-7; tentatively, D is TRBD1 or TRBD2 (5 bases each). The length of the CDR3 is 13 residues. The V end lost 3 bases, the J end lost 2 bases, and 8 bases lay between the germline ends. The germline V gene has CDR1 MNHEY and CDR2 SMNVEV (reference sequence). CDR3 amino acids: CASSFREPYEQYF. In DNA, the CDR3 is TGTGCCAGCAGTTTCAGGGAGCCCTACGAGCAGTACTTC.

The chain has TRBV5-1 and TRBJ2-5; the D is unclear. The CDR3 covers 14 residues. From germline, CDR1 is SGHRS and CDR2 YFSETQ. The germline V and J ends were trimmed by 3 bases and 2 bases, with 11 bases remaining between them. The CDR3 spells CASSSAAAQETQYF. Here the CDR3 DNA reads TGCGCCAGCAGCTCCGCGGCAGCTCAAGAGACCCAGTACTTC.

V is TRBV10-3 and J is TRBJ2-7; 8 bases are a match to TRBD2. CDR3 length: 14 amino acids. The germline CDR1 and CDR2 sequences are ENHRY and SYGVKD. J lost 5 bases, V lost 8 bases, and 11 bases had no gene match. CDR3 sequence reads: CAIRREAPSDEQYF. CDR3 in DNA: TGTGCCATCCGGCGGGAGGCCCCTTCGGACGAGCAGTACTTC.

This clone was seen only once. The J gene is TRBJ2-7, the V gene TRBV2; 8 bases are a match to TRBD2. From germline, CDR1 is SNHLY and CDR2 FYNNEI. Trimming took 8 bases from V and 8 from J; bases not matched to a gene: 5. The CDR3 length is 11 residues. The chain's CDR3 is CASEVAGKQYF. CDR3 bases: TGTGCCAGCGAGGTAGCGGGGAAGCAGTACTTC.

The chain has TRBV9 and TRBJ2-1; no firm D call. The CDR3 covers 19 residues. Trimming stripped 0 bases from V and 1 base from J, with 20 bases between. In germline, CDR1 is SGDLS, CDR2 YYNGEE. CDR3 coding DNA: TGTGCCAGCAGCGTAGGATCGGACGGATGGGCCAATTCCTACAATGAGCAGTTCTTC. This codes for CASSVGSDGWANSYNEQFF.

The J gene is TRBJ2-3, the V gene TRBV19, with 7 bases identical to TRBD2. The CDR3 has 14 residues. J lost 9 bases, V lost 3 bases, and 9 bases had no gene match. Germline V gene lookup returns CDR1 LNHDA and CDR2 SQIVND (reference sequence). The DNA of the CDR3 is TGTGCCAGTAGTATGTTGGCGGGGGAAGGGACGCAGTATTTT. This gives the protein CASSMLAGEGTQYF.

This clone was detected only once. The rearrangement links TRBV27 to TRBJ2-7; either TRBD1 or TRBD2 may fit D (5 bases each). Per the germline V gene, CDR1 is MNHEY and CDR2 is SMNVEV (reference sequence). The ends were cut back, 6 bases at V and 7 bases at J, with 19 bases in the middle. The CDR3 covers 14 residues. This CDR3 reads CASRPQDWSLEQYF. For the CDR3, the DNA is TGTGCCAGCAGGCCACAGGACTGGAGTCTGGAGCAGTACTTC.

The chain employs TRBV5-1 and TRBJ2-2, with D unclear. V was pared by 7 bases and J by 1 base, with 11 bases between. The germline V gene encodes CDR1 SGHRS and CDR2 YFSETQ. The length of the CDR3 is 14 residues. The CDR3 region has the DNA TGCGCCAGCTGTAGGTCGGAGAACACCGGGGAGCTGTTTTTT. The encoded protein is CASCRSENTGELFF.

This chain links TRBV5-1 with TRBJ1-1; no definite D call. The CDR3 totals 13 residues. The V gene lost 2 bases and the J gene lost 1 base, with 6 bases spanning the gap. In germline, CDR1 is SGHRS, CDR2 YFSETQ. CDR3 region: CASSFVSNTEAFF. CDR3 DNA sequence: TGCGCCAGCAGCTTCGTTTCGAACACTGAAGCTTTCTTT.

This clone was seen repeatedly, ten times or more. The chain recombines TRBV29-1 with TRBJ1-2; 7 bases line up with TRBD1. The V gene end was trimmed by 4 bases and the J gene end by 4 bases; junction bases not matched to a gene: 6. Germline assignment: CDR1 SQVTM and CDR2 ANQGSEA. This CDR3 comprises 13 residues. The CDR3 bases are TGCAGCGTTGGACAGGGATTGATCTATGGCTACACCTTC. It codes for CSVGQGLIYGYTF.

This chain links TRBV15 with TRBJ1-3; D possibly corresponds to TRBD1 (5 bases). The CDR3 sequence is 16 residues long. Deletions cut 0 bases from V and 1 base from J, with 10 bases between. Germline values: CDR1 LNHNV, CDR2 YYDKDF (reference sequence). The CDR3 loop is CATSRDLAGSGNTIYF. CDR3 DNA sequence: TGTGCCACCAGCAGAGATTTGGCAGGGTCTGGAAACACCATATATTTT.

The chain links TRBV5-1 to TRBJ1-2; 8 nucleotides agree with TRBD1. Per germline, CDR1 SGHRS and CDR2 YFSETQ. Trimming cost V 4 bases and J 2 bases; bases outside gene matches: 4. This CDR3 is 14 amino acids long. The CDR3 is CASSNGQGNYGYTF. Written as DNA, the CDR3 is TGCGCCAGCAGCAACGGACAGGGCAACTATGGCTACACCTTC.

The CDR3 region is CASSPGGRVDQPQHF. In DNA, the CDR3 is TGTGCCAGCAGCCCCGGAGGGCGGGTCGATCAGCCCCAGCATTTT. The V call is TRBV7-2, the J call TRBJ1-5; no reliable D call. In germline, CDR1 is SGHTA, CDR2 FQGNSA. The CDR3 runs to 15 residues. Trimming left V 5 bases short and J 5 bases short, with 16 bases between. The entire variable domain, with the rest obtained from reference TRBV7-2 and TRBJ1-5, is as follows: GAGVSQSPSNKVTEKGKDVELRCDPISGHTALYWYRQSLGQGLEFLIYFQGNSAPDKSGLPSDRFSAERTGGSVSTLTIQRTQQEDSAVYLCASSPGGRVDQPQHFGDGTRLSIL.

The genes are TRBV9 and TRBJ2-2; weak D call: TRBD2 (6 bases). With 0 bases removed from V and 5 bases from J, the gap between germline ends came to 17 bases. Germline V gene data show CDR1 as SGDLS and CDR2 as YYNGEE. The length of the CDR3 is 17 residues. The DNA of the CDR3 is TGTGCCAGCAGCGTAGGTATGGAGGGGACCTTGACCGGGGAGCTGTTTTTT. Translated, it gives CASSVGMEGTLTGELFF.

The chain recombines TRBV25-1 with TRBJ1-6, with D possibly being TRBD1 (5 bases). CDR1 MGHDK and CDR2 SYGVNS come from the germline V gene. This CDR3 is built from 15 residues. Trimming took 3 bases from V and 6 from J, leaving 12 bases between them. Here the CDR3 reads CASSDLTRGNSPLHF. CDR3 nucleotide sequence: TGTGCCAGCAGTGATCTGACAAGGGGTAATTCACCCCTCCACTTT.

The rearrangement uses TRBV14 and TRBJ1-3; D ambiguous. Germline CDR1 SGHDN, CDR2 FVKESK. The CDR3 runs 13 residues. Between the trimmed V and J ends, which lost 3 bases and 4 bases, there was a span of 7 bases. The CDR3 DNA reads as TGTGCCAGCAGCCACATTGCAGGAAACACCATATATTTT. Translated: CASSHIAGNTIYF.

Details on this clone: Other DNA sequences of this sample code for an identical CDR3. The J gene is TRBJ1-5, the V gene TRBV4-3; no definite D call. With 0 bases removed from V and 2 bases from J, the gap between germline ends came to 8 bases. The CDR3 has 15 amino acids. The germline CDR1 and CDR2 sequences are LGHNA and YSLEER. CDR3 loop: CASSQDTGGNQPQHF. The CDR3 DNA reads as TGCGCCAGCAGCCAAGATACCGGGGGCAATCAGCCCCAGCATTTT.

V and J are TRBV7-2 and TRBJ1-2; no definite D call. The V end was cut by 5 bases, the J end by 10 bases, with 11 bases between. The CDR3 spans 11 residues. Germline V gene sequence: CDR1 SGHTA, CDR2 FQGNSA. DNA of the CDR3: TGTGCCAGCAGCATTGACGGAGCCTACACCTTC. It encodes CASSIDGAYTF.

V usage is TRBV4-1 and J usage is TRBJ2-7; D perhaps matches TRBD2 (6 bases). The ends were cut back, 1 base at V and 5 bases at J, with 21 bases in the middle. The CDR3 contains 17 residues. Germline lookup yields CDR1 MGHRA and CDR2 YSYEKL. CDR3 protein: CASSQVPPGLLSHEQYF. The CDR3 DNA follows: TGCGCCAGCAGCCAAGTACCCCCGGGACTGCTGTCCCACGAGCAGTACTTC.

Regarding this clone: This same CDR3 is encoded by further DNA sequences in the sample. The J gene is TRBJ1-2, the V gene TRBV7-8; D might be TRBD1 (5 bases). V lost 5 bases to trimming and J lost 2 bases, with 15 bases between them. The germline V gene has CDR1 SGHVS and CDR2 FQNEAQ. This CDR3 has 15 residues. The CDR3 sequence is CASSRLGQGNYGYTF. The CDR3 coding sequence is TGTGCCAGCAGCAGACTGGGGCAGGGAAACTATGGCTACACCTTC. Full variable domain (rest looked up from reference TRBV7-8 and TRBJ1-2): GAGVSQSPRYKVAKRGQDVALRCDPISGHVSLFWYQQALGQGPEFLTYFQNEAQLDKSGLPSDRFFAERPEGSVSTLKIQRTQQEDSAVYLCASSRLGQGNYGYTFGSGTRLTVV.

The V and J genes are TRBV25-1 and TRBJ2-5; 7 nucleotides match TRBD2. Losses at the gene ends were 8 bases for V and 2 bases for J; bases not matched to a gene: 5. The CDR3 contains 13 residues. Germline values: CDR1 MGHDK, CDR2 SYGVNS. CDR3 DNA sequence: TGTGCCAGCGCAACTAGCGCACAAGAGACCCAGTACTTC. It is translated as CASATSAQETQYF.

CDR3 DNA sequence: TGTGCCAGCAGCGTAGCTGGTGCGGGCCTATCCTACAATGAGCAGTTCTTC. Amino acids: CASSVAGAGLSYNEQFF. The chain combines TRBV9 with TRBJ2-1, with a tentative D call TRBD2 (5 bases). In germline, CDR1 is SGDLS, CDR2 YYNGEE. V was clipped by 0 bases and J by 1 base, with 14 bases between them. The CDR3 extends over 17 amino acids.